This TCR beta chain was sequenced during a study of spatial heterogeneity in lung cancer (dated by TCRdb to between 2018 and 2021). Looking at the study overall: Donors were some 78 patients with early-stage, untreated non-small cell lung cancer from the lung TRACERx cohort. Both alpha and beta chains were TCR-sequenced in samples taken at surgery, namely 220 tumor regions, 64 matched nontumor lung samples and about 52 PBMC samples. In the raw uncorrected reads, each unique combination of TCR and UMI appeared more than ten times on average. TCR alpha and beta repertoires were quantitatively compared across multiple tumor regions, matched nontumor lung and blood in non-small cell lung cancer. Nonsynonymous mutation counts, determined by whole-exome sequencing of tumor tissue, were related to TCR repertoire features. Beta-chain transcripts were consistently detected in greater numbers than alpha-chain transcripts, which likely reflected higher beta-chain transcript abundance. Follow-up PBMC samples were sequenced whenever available, with the median time to follow-up being approximately two years after resection. The paper as a whole reports these results and caveats: Additional single-cell paired TCR alpha and beta sequencing was considered necessary to confirm, at a functional level, the hypothesis that regional TCRs recognize regional mutations. Only approximately 15 patients were included in the comparisons of baseline and follow-up blood repertoires. Ubiquitous expanded tumor TCRs showed up in blood more often at tumor resection than at routine follow-up.

This clonotype was recorded at least ten times. The specificity of this receptor is unknown. Base qualities are not provided; no much larger clone lies one nucleotide away. The CDR3 spans 15 residues, from the cysteine through the phenylalanine. Only the CDR3 part of the read is kept: 45 bases, read in frame from the first base. V is reduced by 8 bases and J by 0 bases, leaving a spacing of 13 bases between them. Per the publication, the time point label means: blood at routine non-recurrence follow-up after resection. TCR sequencing used whole RNA extracted from tumor and nontumor lung tissue, or from cryopreserved PBMC samples, without cell sorting. Only patients for whom sufficient RNA was available from at least two tumor regions were selected for TCR sequencing. The library was prepared using 5' RACE. Sequenced on a NextSeq 500. In the TCR library protocol, a unique molecular identifier was attached to each TCR cDNA molecule so that PCR and sequencing errors could be corrected. Processing in the source paper ran as follows. TCR identification, UMI-based error correction and CDR3 extraction were performed with Decombinator tools. TCRs above a frequency of 2 per 1,000, corresponding to the top 1% of the tumor frequency distribution, were defined as expanded. Renyi diversity was calculated using the R vegan package after each repertoire was subsampled 100 times to 5,000 TCRs. CDR3 similarity networks were constructed using string-kernel similarity of amino acid triplets, with links drawn between CDR3s whose pairwise similarity was above 0.82. Using fastp trimming at Q25 and MiXCR clonotype assembly, TCRdb reanalyzed the public sequencing data and kept in-frame beta chains. Entries are consolidated by CDR3 protein sequence, retaining the most common genes and DNA. What appears here as the V and J calls and clone size reflects TCRdb's work, not the paper's. In all, the sample holds around 47,000 distinct CDR3 sequences, and less than 9% of those were seen once. The ten most abundant clones make up 35% of the sample.

The specimen comprised PBMCs, sampled at follow-up. The TCR originated in a female donor with early-stage non-small cell lung cancer. Recombination joined TRBV23-1 with TRBJ1-4, with a tentative D gene TRBD1 over 6 matching bases. TRBV23-1 is identified as an open reading frame with a role that is uncertain. The DNA is TGCGCCAGCGTCCCAGGGGAGGCAACTAATGAAAAACTGTTTTTT. The encoded protein is CASVPGEATNEKLFF.